A single TCR beta chain is shown here with its context. There were no recent acute infections or vaccinations among the donors, who were healthy HIV-negative adults. The source of the sample is a study of shared clonotypes between healthy human individuals. This table comes from immunoSEQ multiplex PCR, and its TCRdb copy is limited to in-frame clones, with some not included. The sample has approximately 1.5 million clones, approximately 98.5% seen once. This TCR derives from a man aged 25-45 years in good health. The sample taken for sequencing was naive CD4+ T cells sorted from blood. Subset reported: CD45RA+ positively selected.

CDR3 sequence: CASRRKREGTNEQFF. Written as DNA, the CDR3 is TGTGCCAGCAGGAGAAAGCGGGAGGGTACCAATGAGCAGTTCTTC. The rearrangement joins TRBV6-6 to TRBJ2-1, with 10 bases matching TRBD2. Germline values: CDR1 MNHNY, CDR2 SVGAGI (reference sequence). The junction had 8 bases not matched to a gene; V was cut back by 6 bases and J by 6 bases. There are 15 residues in the CDR3.